Listed below are T cell receptor beta chains from one sample, sequenced in a study of cytomegalovirus exposure and HLA in healthy donors. TCRdb keeps only in-frame clones here, not all; method: immunoSEQ multiplex PCR. This table holds under 200,000 clones, approximately 79% found once. The sequencing input was PBMCs. The receptors come from a man in his sixties in good health and CMV-seronegative. The CDR3 runs from the conserved cysteine through the conserved F or W. D genes are given only for firm matches.

d_call j_call v_call cdr3_nt cdr3_aa
NA TRBJ1-5 TRBV7-2 TGTGCCAGCAGCTTGGAGCTTGATCAGCCCCAGCATTTT CASSLELDQPQHF
NA TRBJ2-1 TRBV5-1 TGCGCCAGCAGCTTGGAGGGGGATGAGCAGTTCTTC CASSLEGDEQFF
NA TRBJ1-1 TRBV18 TGTGCCAGCTCACCAATTTCAGGATACACTGAAGCTTTCTTT CASSPISGYTEAFF
TRBD2 TRBJ2-1 TRBV28 TGTGCCTCACGAGTGGCGGGGGGGTACAATGAGCAGTTCTTC CASRVAGGYNEQFF
NA TRBJ1-1 TRBV6-5 TGTGCCAGCAGTTTCCGTGGAAGGGCGGGTGAAGCTTTCTTT CASSFRGRAGEAFF
TRBD1 TRBJ2-1 TRBV6-1 TGTGCCAGCAGGGAAACGACAGGGATGAGCCATGAGCAGTTCTTC CASRETTGMSHEQFF
NA TRBJ2-5 TRBV2 TGTGCCAGCAGGCAAGAGCAGGGAGAGACCCAGTACTTC CASRQEQGETQYF
NA TRBJ2-6 TRBV19 TGTGCCAGTAGTGCATACAGGATCAGGTCGGGGGCCAACGTCCTGACTTTC CASSAYRIRSGANVLTF
NA TRBJ2-7 TRBV21-1 TGTGCCAGCAGCAAAGGACAAGAATCTTACGAGCAGTACTTC CASSKGQESYEQYF
TRBD2 TRBJ2-1 TRBV27 TGTGCCAGCAGTTTATGGGCTAGCGGGAGGGTAGAAAATGAGCAGTTCTTC CASSLWASGRVENEQFF
NA TRBJ2-7 TRBV7-6 TGTGCCAGCAGCTTCAGGGCGATGGGGTCCTACGAGCAGTACTTC CASSFRAMGSYEQYF
TRBD2 TRBJ2-3 TRBV7-8 TGTGCCAGCAGCTCCGGGACTAGCGGGGCTAGCACAGATACGCAGTATTTT CASSSGTSGASTDTQYF
NA TRBJ1-1 TRBV30 TGTGCCGGGATGAAGGACACAATGAACACTGAAGCTTTCTTT CAGMKDTMNTEAFF
NA TRBJ1-2 TRBV28 TGTGCCAGCAGTACCCTTGGGGGGTTCGGCTACACCTTC CASSTLGGFGYTF